This TCR beta chain originates from a study of CD8 T cells in ankylosing spondylitis. Study-wide points: Ankylosing spondylitis blood seemed to carry a telltale TCR beta motif made of seven or eight highly homologous variants. The authors reported significant enrichment of disease-linked clones in matched ankylosing spondylitis synovial fluid. A number of the motif variants had already been described in reactive arthritis synovial fluid and blood. As for the disease-linked clones, they showed a CD8+ phenotype and occurred at relatively low frequencies in peripheral blood.

This CDR3 region has 13 residues. The germline V gene encodes CDR1 SNHLY and CDR2 FYNNEI. This clonotype was detected a few times. Its antigen remains unidentified. One junction end does not reproduce the germline sequence, and a read error may be involved. Quantitative 5'-RACE was performed with molecular barcodes, and it yielded the TCR beta libraries. TCRdb redid the calling of the 5' RACE reads with MiXCR, one entry per CDR3 protein. The sample includes about 750,000 distinct CDR3 sequences, about 20% seen only once; the top ten take around 20%. This chain uses TRBV2 with TRBJ2-7; 7 bases agree with TRBD1. This sequence was found in a male donor with ankylosing spondylitis. Sequenced sample: blood, either unsorted or a sorted T cell fraction (not recorded which). The CDR3 DNA reads TGTGCCAGCAGTCCCATGTCCAGGGGGAGATCGGACTTC. Its protein is CASSPMSRGRSDF.